These T cell receptor beta chains were read from a single sample in a study of blood T cell repertoires in COVID-19. The data were produced by immunoSEQ multiplex PCR, yet TCRdb's version contains in-frame clones alone and is incomplete. The profile covers about 220,000 clones, with more than 80% appearing a single time and under 4% taken by the ten largest. The material sequenced was PBMCs or T cells enriched from blood (not recorded which). These receptor sequences come from a woman between 40 and 50 years old with acute COVID-19. CDR3s include the opening cysteine and the closing phenylalanine or tryptophan. D genes are given only for firm matches. Size values are once, few and many counts, or a class for expanded clones, and some rows have none.

j_gene,abundance,d_gene,v_gene,CDR3nt,CDR3aa
TRBJ2-1,NA,TRBD1,TRBV19,TGTGCCAGTAGTCCCAGACAGGGGGTGAGCTCCTACAATGAGCAGTTCTTC,CASSPRQGVSSYNEQFF
TRBJ1-2,NA,TRBD1,TRBV19,TGTGCCAGTACCTCGACAGGGTGGTATGGCTACACCTTC,CASTSTGWYGYTF
TRBJ1-6,NA,NA,TRBV18,TGTGCCAGCTCCCTTGTGCAGCACAGCAATTCACCCCTCCACTTT,CASSLVQHSNSPLHF
TRBJ2-4,once,NA,TRBV20-1,TGCAGTGCTAGTTGGTCCGACCCAGGCAGCATTCAGTACTTC,CSASWSDPGSIQYF
TRBJ2-7,few,TRBD1,TRBV10-3,TGTGCCATCAGTGCGGTGGTCCGGACAGGGCCCTACGAGCAGTACTTC,CAISAVVRTGPYEQYF
TRBJ1-3,NA,NA,TRBV20-1,TGCAGTGCTAGAGCAGGAAACACCATATATTTT,CSARAGNTIYF
TRBJ1-2,NA,NA,TRBV27,TGTGCCAGCAGTTTTCAGGGCCCGAACTATGGCTACACCTTC,CASSFQGPNYGYTF
TRBJ1-2,NA,NA,TRBV2,TGTGCCAGCAGGGCCCTTTGGGGAAGAGGGAACTATGGCTACACCTTC,CASRALWGRGNYGYTF
TRBJ1-1,NA,NA,TRBV12-3/TRBV12-4,TGTGCCAGCAGTACAGGGTCTGAAGCTTTCTTT,CASSTGSEAFF
TRBJ1-2,NA,TRBD1,TRBV6-5,TGTGCCAGCAGTTACTCAGGACAGGGGGCGTGGGGCTACACCTTC,CASSYSGQGAWGYTF
TRBJ1-1,NA,NA,TRBV14,TGTGCCAGCAGCCTAATAACAGTTTACACTGAAGCTTTCTTT,CASSLITVYTEAFF
TRBJ1-1,once,TRBD1,TRBV3-1/TRBV3-2,TGTGCCAGCAGCCTGTTGATTTCCGGGACAGGGTCTCGGGCTTTCTTT,CASSLLISGTGSRAFF
TRBJ1-4,few,NA,TRBV7-8,TGTGCCAGCAGCCGGACGGAGGGCCGCGGGGGACTGTTTTTT,CASSRTEGRGGLFF
TRBJ1-2,NA,NA,TRBV7-9,TGTGCCAGCAGCCCCTATTTACAGAGCTTTGGCTACACCTTC,CASSPYLQSFGYTF
TRBJ2-3,NA,TRBD2,TRBV3-1/TRBV3-2,TGTGCCAGCAGCCAAGGGTATAGCGGGGGGGCCAAAGATACGCAGTATTTT,CASSQGYSGGAKDTQYF
TRBJ2-3,NA,TRBD2,TRBV19,TGTGCCAGTAGTATACCCAGCGGGGGGTCCACAGATACGCAGTATTTT,CASSIPSGGSTDTQYF
TRBJ2-5,NA,NA,TRBV7-3,TGTGCCAGCAGCTTAACGGGGGCAGAGAGGGAGACCCAGTACTTC,CASSLTGAERETQYF
TRBJ1-1,NA,NA,TRBV9,TGTGCCAGCAGCGTAATTGAGGGTACTGAAGCTTTCTTT,CASSVIEGTEAFF
TRBJ1-1,NA,TRBD1,TRBV14,TGTGCCAGCAGCATAGGAGGGGGCGGAGGCACTGAAGCTTTCTTT,CASSIGGGGGTEAFF
TRBJ2-1,NA,NA,TRBV7-6,TGTGCCAGCAGCTTATCCGGGAATGCGGCCAATGAGCAGTTCTTC,CASSLSGNAANEQFF
TRBJ2-3,NA,TRBD2,TRBV5-1,TGCGCCAGCAGCACGGGACTAGCGGGGGGCACAGATACGCAGTATTTT,CASSTGLAGGTDTQYF
TRBJ1-5,once,TRBD1,TRBV6-2/TRBV6-3,TGTGCCAGCAGTTACTCGATGCCCAGGGGGTTCAATCAGCCCCAGCATTTT,CASSYSMPRGFNQPQHF
TRBJ1-2,NA,NA,TRBV13,TGTGCCAGCAGCCGAACCGGGGGGCGCCTCTATGGCTACACCTTC,CASSRTGGRLYGYTF
TRBJ1-1,NA,NA,TRBV12-3/TRBV12-4,TGTGCCAGCAGTTTTGGAGGGATTGAAGCTTTCTTT,CASSFGGIEAFF
TRBJ2-7,NA,NA,TRBV6-8,TGTGCCAGGAAGACAAGCGAGCAGTACTTC,CARKTSEQYF
TRBJ1-1,NA,NA,TRBV6-6,TGTGCCAGCAGTTACGGGGCCGGCACCACTGAAGCTTTCTTT,CASSYGAGTTEAFF
TRBJ1-5,NA,TRBD1,TRBV24-1,TGTGCCACCAGTGACTCCGGGACAGGGGGCCGTCAGCCCCAGCATTTT,CATSDSGTGGRQPQHF
TRBJ2-3,NA,NA,TRBV9,TGTGCCAGCAGCGCGACTAGGCCTAGCACAGATACGCAGTATTTT,CASSATRPSTDTQYF
TRBJ1-2,NA,TRBD1,TRBV7-9,TGTGCCAGCACCAAAGGCGCAGGGGGCGACTATGGCTACACCTTC,CASTKGAGGDYGYTF
TRBJ2-5,once,TRBD2,TRBV5-1,TGCGCCGGCCGCCAGCTAGCGGGGTCAGAGACCCAGTACTTC,CAGRQLAGSETQYF
TRBJ1-2,NA,NA,TRBV25-1,TGTGCCAGCAGTGCCGGGACACGGGGAGAAGGCTACACCTTC,CASSAGTRGEGYTF
TRBJ1-4,NA,TRBD1,TRBV7-8,TGTGCCAGCAGCCCCCGAGGTCGGGACAGGGTTGAAAAACTGTTTTTT,CASSPRGRDRVEKLFF
TRBJ1-1,NA,NA,TRBV9,TGTGCCAGCAGCGTGGGCCAGGGCTCCGGAGCTTTCTTT,CASSVGQGSGAFF
TRBJ1-1,NA,TRBD1,TRBV6-2/TRBV6-3,TGTGCCAGCAGTTTCGGGATTGGGAGACAGGGATCGGAAGCTTTCTTT,CASSFGIGRQGSEAFF
TRBJ1-2,NA,NA,TRBV4-3,TGCGCCAGCAGCCCCGGCGCAGGGACTAACTATGGCTACACCTTC,CASSPGAGTNYGYTF
TRBJ1-1,NA,TRBD1,TRBV5-1,TGCGCCAGCAGCTTAACAGGGGGGGATAACACTGAAGCTTTCTTT,CASSLTGGDNTEAFF
TRBJ1-5,NA,TRBD1,TRBV6-5,TGTGCCAGCGGCGGCGATACAGGGGCATGGCAGCCCCAGCATTTT,CASGGDTGAWQPQHF
TRBJ2-1,NA,NA,TRBV11-3,TGTGCCAGCAGCAACGGACAGGGAGGGTATGAGCAGTTCTTC,CASSNGQGGYEQFF
TRBJ2-5,NA,TRBD1,TRBV7-9,TGTGCCAGCAGCCTCCGGACAGGGATTAGCCAAGAGACCCAGTACTTC,CASSLRTGISQETQYF
TRBJ1-3,NA,NA,TRBV18,TGTGCCAGCTCCCTAAAAGGACCATTGGGGGCGAGTGGAAACACCATATATTTT,CASSLKGPLGASGNTIYF
TRBJ1-5,NA,NA,TRBV2,TGTGCCAGCAGTACTGGAGTGGCCGGACAGCCCCAGCATTTT,CASSTGVAGQPQHF
TRBJ1-3,NA,NA,TRBV14,TGTGCCAGCAGCCATCCTGGACAGGGAAACACCATATATTTT,CASSHPGQGNTIYF
TRBJ2-1,large,TRBD1,TRBV7-6,TGTGCCAGCAGCTTAGGGGGGACAGGCCACAATGAGCAGTTCTTC,CASSLGGTGHNEQFF
TRBJ1-3,NA,NA,TRBV19,TGTGCCAGTAGTATTGGTTTTGCGAACACCATATATTTT,CASSIGFANTIYF
TRBJ1-5,once,NA,TRBV5-8,TGTGCCAGCAGCTCGACGGGTAGCAATCAGCCCCAGCATTTT,CASSSTGSNQPQHF
TRBJ2-7,NA,NA,TRBV20-1,TGCAGTGCTAGCAGGGTTTACGAGCAGTACTTC,CSASRVYEQYF
TRBJ1-1,NA,NA,TRBV6-5,TGTGCCAGCAGCCTATTTATGAACACTGAAGCTTTCTTT,CASSLFMNTEAFF
TRBJ1-2,few,NA,TRBV6-5,TGTGCCAGCAGTTTACAGGCGGGAAACTATGGCTACACCTTC,CASSLQAGNYGYTF
TRBJ1-4,NA,NA,TRBV24-1,TGTGCCACCATCCTAGACAGGAAAAATGAAAAACTGTTTTTT,CATILDRKNEKLFF
TRBJ2-7,NA,NA,TRBV14,TGTGCCAGCAGCCAAGATCGGAGGAGGGTCTCTACAGGCGAGCAGTACTTC,CASSQDRRRVSTGEQYF
TRBJ1-4,NA,NA,TRBV6-5,TGTGCCAGCAGCGAGTCAAATAATGAAAAACTGTTTTTT,CASSESNNEKLFF
TRBJ1-1,once,NA,TRBV27,TGTGCCAGCAGCTTGAGCCCTAGGATTTCCTTCACTGAAGCTTTCTTT,CASSLSPRISFTEAFF
TRBJ1-4,NA,NA,TRBV7-9,TGTGCCAGCAGGCCTACAGGGCTAGCAACTAATGAAAAACTGTTTTTT,CASRPTGLATNEKLFF
TRBJ2-1,NA,NA,TRBV25-1,TGTGCCAGCAGTGACTTCCGATCATTTAGCGGCAATGAGCAGTTCTTC,CASSDFRSFSGNEQFF
TRBJ1-1,NA,NA,TRBV5-4,TGTGCTTGTTCCTTGAACACTGAAGCTTTCTTT,CACSLNTEAFF
TRBJ1-2,NA,TRBD1,TRBV27,TGTGCCAGCCGCCATCCTCAGGACAGGGAAGATGGCTACACCTTC,CASRHPQDREDGYTF
TRBJ1-1,NA,NA,TRBV18,TGTGCCAGCTCTGTTGCCAGGATGGGGGGCACTGAAGCTTTCTTT,CASSVARMGGTEAFF
TRBJ2-3,once,NA,TRBV6-6,TGTGCCAGCAGTTACACGAGGACTTCGGATACGCAGTATTTT,CASSYTRTSDTQYF
TRBJ1-1,NA,NA,TRBV10-3,TGTGCCATCAGTCAACGGGAGACTGAAGCTTTCTTT,CAISQRETEAFF